The present TCR beta chain was sequenced within a study of CD8 T cells in ankylosing spondylitis. CDR3 size: 17 residues. Trimming at V came to 3 bases and at J to 9 bases, leaving 16 bases not matched to a gene. Germline-derived CDR1 and CDR2 are SGHTA and FQGNSA. This clonotype has more than one count but fewer than ten. Antigen specificity is unknown. Quantitative 5'-RACE with molecular barcodes produced the TCR beta libraries. MiXCR, applied by TCRdb to the 5' RACE reads, yields one record per CDR3 protein. The sample lists approximately 250,000 distinct CDR3 sequences, approximately 7.6% occurring once. Study conclusions and caveats: Reportedly, disease-linked clones are significantly enriched in ankylosing spondylitis patients' matched synovial fluid. Typical of ankylosing spondylitis blood, it appeared, was a TCR beta motif of several highly homologous variants. Clones linked to disease, bearing a CD8+ phenotype, were relatively rare in peripheral blood.

The sequence was collected from a female donor with ankylosing spondylitis or in good health (not recorded which). Sequencing was performed on blood, either unsorted or a sorted T cell fraction (not recorded which). The chain employs TRBV7-2 and TRBJ2-1; 8 nucleotides agree with TRBD2. The DNA for the CDR3 is TGTGCCAGCAGCTTGCCTTCTGGACTAGCTACAGTAGGTGAGCAGTTCTTC. Its translation: CASSLPSGLATVGEQFF.